This entry lists 18 T cell receptor beta chains sequenced from one sample in a study of T cells expressing NK-cell markers. TCRdb re-called the 5' RACE reads and gives one entry per CDR3 protein, without DNA. Seen in this sample are under 600,000 distinct CDR3 sequences; the ten most common clones hold over 1.3%. Material: blood T cells: a sorted CD56 or NKG2C T cell subset, CD4+ or CD8+ T cells, or bulk PBMC T cells (not recorded which). These receptors came from a woman aged 50 to 60 in good health.

V gene TRBV18 combines with J gene TRBJ1-1; TCRdb outputs TRBD1, but without DNA this stays unchecked. CDR1 and CDR2 from the germline V gene are KGHSH and LQKENI. This CDR3 contains 18 residues. The CDR3 spells CASSPLLTIGGWDTEAFF.

The chain carries TRBV29-1 and TRBJ2-1; absent DNA, TCRdb's TRBD1 call cannot be checked. Germline assignment: CDR1 SQVTM and CDR2 ANQGSEA. There are 16 residues in the CDR3. The CDR3: CSVEDRGDRGLNEQFF.

The V call is TRBV24-1, the J call TRBJ2-2; TCRdb designates TRBD1, a call that cannot be tested without DNA. The CDR3 runs to 16 residues. Germline V CDR1 and CDR2: KGHDR, SFDVKD. The CDR3 region is CATSGFRAVSTGELFF.

The chain employs TRBV28 and TRBJ2-2; the D call of TRBD1 rests on TCRdb alone, since no DNA is present to check it. This CDR3 is built from 14 residues. CDR1 is MDHEN and CDR2 is SYDVKM in the germline V gene. This chain's CDR3 is CASSSPGWGGELFF.

The V call is TRBV29-1, the J call TRBJ2-3; without DNA, the TCRdb call of TRBD1 cannot be checked. CDR1 is SQVTM and CDR2 is ANQGSEA in the germline V gene. The CDR3 spans 14 residues. Here the CDR3 reads CSLRTRTSTDTQYF.

The V and J genes are TRBV5-1 and TRBJ2-1; absent DNA, TCRdb's TRBD1 call cannot be checked. Per germline, CDR1 SGHRS and CDR2 YFSETQ. The CDR3 is 15 residues long. CDR3 loop: CASSLAGPPSDEQFF.

The V and J genes are TRBV9 and TRBJ1-2; no DNA is available, so the TRBD1 call from TCRdb remains unchecked. The CDR3 sequence is 14 residues long. Germline CDR1 SGDLS, CDR2 YYNGEE. The CDR3 is CASREGQPNYGYTF.

The chain links TRBV19 to TRBJ2-6. CDR1 is LNHDA, CDR2 SQIVND, per germline (reference sequence). CDR3 length: 15 amino acids. CDR3: CASSIGSAGANVLTF.

V is TRBV7-8 and J is TRBJ2-1; TCRdb reports TRBD2, a call that lacks DNA to check it against. This CDR3 spans 17 amino acids. Germline V gene lookup returns CDR1 SGHVS and CDR2 FQNEAQ. The CDR3 here is CASSLDPSGSSYNEQFF.

V usage is TRBV5-6 and J usage is TRBJ2-2. Germline assignment: CDR1 SGHDT and CDR2 YYEEEE. CDR3 length: 13 amino acids. The CDR3: CASSLNRGRELFF.

V and J are TRBV5-1 and TRBJ2-1; TCRdb's D gene call, TRBD2, goes unchecked for lack of DNA. The CDR3 loop spans 14 amino acids. In germline, CDR1 is SGHRS, CDR2 YFSETQ. CDR3: CASSAMTSGGEQFF.

The chain recombines TRBV19 with TRBJ2-5; the TRBD1 assignment by TCRdb is unverifiable without DNA. The CDR3 length is 13 residues. Germline CDR1 reads LNHDA; CDR2 reads SQIVND (reference sequence). CDR3 amino acids: CASSATQGRTQYF.

The rearrangement uses TRBV5-1 and TRBJ1-1. Germline CDR1 and CDR2: SGHRS and YFSETQ. This CDR3 has 12 amino acids. This CDR3 is CASKIRNTEAFF.

V is TRBV20-1 and J is TRBJ2-1; with no DNA, the TCRdb D assignment of TRBD2 cannot be verified. Germline V gene sequence: CDR1 DFQATT, CDR2 SNEGSKA (reference sequence). The CDR3 is 16 residues long. The CDR3 spells CSAPPGTSGRNNEQFF.

This sequence joins TRBV3-1 and TRBJ2-2. This CDR3 has 14 amino acids. Per germline, CDR1 LGHDT and CDR2 YNNKEL (reference sequence). CDR3 loop: CASSSYYNTGELFF.

The V and J genes are TRBV6-5 and TRBJ2-2; with no DNA, the TCRdb D assignment of TRBD1 cannot be verified. This CDR3 has 17 amino acids. Germline CDR1 is MNHEY and CDR2 is SVGAGI. The CDR3 sequence is CASSPPSERRNTGELFF.

The chain links TRBV7-2 to TRBJ1-2; TCRdb's D call, TRBD1, is unchecked because there is no DNA. The CDR3 loop spans 15 amino acids. Germline-derived CDR1 and CDR2 are SGHTA and FQGNSA. This CDR3 is CASSLPAGSVGGYTF.

The chain links TRBV2 to TRBJ1-1; the D call from TCRdb, TRBD1, cannot be confirmed without DNA. The CDR3 covers 15 residues. The germline V gene has CDR1 SNHLY and CDR2 FYNNEI. The CDR3 reads CASSAPGQLNTEAFF.